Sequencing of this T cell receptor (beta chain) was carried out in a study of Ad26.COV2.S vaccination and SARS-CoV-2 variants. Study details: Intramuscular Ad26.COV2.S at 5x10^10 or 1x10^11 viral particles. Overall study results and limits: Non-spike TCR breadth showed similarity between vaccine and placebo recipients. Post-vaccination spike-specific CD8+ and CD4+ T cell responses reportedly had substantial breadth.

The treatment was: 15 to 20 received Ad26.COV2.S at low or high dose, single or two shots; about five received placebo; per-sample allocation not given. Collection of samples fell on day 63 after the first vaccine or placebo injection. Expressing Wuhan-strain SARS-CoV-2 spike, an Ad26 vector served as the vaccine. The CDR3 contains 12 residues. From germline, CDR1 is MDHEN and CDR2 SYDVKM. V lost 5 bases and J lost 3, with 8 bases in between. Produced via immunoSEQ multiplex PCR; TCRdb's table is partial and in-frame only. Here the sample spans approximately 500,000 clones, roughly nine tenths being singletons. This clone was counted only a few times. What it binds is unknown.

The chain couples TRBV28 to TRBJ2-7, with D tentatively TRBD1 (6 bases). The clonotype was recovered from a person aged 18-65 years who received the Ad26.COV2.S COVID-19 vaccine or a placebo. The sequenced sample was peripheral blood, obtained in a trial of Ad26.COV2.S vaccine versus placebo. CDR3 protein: CASSRQVYEQYF. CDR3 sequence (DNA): TGTGCCAGCAGTAGACAGGTCTACGAGCAGTACTTC.